This TCR beta chain was sequenced during a study of blood T cell repertoires in COVID-19. The CDR3 sequence is 15 residues long. Germline loops: CDR1 MNHEY, CDR2 SVGEGT. Trimming took off 6 bases at V and 8 bases at J, with 20 bases between the two ends. This table comes from immunoSEQ multiplex PCR, and its TCRdb copy is limited to in-frame clones, with some not included. The data contain some 120,000 clones, more than 70% of them singletons. The sequenced material came from peripheral blood. The receptor comes from a woman over 75 with COVID-19, enrolled during active disease. The chain is built from TRBV6-2 or TRBV6-3 and TRBJ2-1, with a weak D call TRBD1 (7 bases). CDR3 sequence (DNA): TGTGCCAGCAGCGAGGAGGGGGCGCGGATTCATGAGCAGTTCTTC. Residues: CASSEEGARIHEQFF.